This T cell receptor (beta chain) was sequenced in a study of T-cell memory formation after mild COVID-19. Using constant-segment primers, 5'RACE produced TCR alpha and TCR beta cDNA libraries carrying sample barcodes and UMIs. Via MiXCR, TCRdb re-called the 5' RACE reads, giving one row per CDR3 protein. This table holds a few hundred thousand distinct CDR3 sequences, 8% to 9% found once. Ten or more counts support this clonotype. With 2 bases clipped from V and 5 bases from J, the junction kept 7 bases outside the gene matches. Germline CDR1 reads SGHRS; CDR2 reads YFSETQ. The CDR3 is 15 amino acids.

J is TRBJ2-7 and V is TRBV5-1, with 10 bases fitting TRBD1. Sequencing was done on a sample of PBMCs or a T cell subset sorted from them (not recorded which). The source of this sequence is a man between 18 and 35 years old who had mild COVID-19 (a few samples of this study predate the infection). Cell type and time point are not known. In DNA, the CDR3 is TGCGCCAGCAGCTTCCCACAGACAGGGGGCGACGAGCAGTACTTC. Protein product: CASSFPQTGGDEQYF.